This T cell receptor (beta chain) comes out of a study of CD8+ T cells in alopecia areata. Across the whole study: Among treated patients, oral tofacitinib was administered at 5 to 10 mg twice daily. Study observations and caveats: Both scalp clonality and the expanded CD8+ clones among the top 100 showed a significant decrease with tofacitinib.

cDNA serving as the sequencing template came from extracted, reverse transcribed RNA. Sequenced by immunoSEQ multiplex PCR; TCRdb stores in-frame clones only, minus some. The sample has about 180,000 clones, roughly 50% seen once. In germline, CDR1 is LNHDA, CDR2 SQIVND (reference sequence). V was pared by 3 bases and J by 5 bases, with 7 bases of the junction left unmatched. The CDR3 has 16 residues. This clone was observed a single time. The antigen remains unidentified. Treatment defined: oral pan-JAK inhibitor, 5-10 mg twice daily. Specimens obtained from alopecia areata patients comprised lesional scalp punch biopsies and peripheral blood. PBMCs provided sorted CD4+ and CD8+ T cells.

The receptor was derived from a human donor with alopecia areata. The source material was CD8+ T cells sorted from blood, sampled at week 24, from a patient treated with tofacitinib. This sequence joins TRBV19 and TRBJ1-5; 10 bases align to TRBD1. Here the CDR3 reads CASSMMGQGRYQPQHF. CDR3 in DNA: TGTGCCAGTAGTATGATGGGACAGGGGAGGTATCAGCCCCAGCATTTT.